Reported below is one TCR beta chain. As yet, its antigen is unknown. This sample is part of a study of vaccination effects on CD4 cells after COVID-19. The CDR3 has 13 residues. Germline V lookup: CDR1 MNHEY, CDR2 SVGAGI. V was trimmed by 8 bases and J by 1 base, leaving 11 bases between them. Between days 9 and 11 of culture, CD4+ T cells were separated out. Sequenced by immunoSEQ multiplex PCR; TCRdb stores in-frame clones only, minus some. The sample lists about 76,000 clones, over 60% occurring once. The sequence came from a human donor who received a COVID-19 vaccine. Sequenced material: CD4+ T cells from PBMCs cultured without peptide, taken before COVID-19 vaccination. V gene TRBV6-5 combines with J gene TRBJ1-2; no reliable D call. CDR3: CASQREVNYGYTF. CDR3 coding DNA: TGTGCCAGCCAGAGGGAGGTTAACTATGGCTACACCTTC.